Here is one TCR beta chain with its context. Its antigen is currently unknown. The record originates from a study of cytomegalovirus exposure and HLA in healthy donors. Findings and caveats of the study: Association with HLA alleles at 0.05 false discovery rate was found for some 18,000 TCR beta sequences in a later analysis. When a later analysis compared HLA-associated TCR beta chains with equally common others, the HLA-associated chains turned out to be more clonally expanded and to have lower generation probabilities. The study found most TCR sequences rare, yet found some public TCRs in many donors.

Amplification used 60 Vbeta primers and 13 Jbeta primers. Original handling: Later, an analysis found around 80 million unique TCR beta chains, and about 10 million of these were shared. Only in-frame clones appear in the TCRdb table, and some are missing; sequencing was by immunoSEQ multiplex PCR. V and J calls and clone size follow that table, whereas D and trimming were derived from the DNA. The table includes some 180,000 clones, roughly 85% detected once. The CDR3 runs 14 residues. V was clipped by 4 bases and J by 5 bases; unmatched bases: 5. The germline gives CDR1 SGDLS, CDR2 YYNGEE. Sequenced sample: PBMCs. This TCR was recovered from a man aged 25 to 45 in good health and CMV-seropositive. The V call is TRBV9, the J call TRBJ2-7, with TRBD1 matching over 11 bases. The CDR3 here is CASSPRTGGDEQYF. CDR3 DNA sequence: TGTGCCAGCAGCCCACGGACAGGGGGCGACGAGCAGTACTTC.